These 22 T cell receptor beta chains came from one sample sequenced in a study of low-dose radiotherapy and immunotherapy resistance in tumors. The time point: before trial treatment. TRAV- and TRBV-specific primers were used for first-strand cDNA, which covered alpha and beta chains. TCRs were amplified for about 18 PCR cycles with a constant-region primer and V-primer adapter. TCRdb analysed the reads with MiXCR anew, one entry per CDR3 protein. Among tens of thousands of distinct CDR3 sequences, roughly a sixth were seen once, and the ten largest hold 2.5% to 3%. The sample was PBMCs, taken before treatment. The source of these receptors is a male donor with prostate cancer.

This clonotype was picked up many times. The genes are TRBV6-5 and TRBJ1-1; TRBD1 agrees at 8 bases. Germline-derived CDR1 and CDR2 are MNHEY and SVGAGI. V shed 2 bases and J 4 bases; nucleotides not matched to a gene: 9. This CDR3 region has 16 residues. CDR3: CASSYGNQGAGTEAFF. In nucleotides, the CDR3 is TGTGCCAGCAGTTACGGTAACCAGGGGGCAGGCACTGAAGCTTTCTTT.

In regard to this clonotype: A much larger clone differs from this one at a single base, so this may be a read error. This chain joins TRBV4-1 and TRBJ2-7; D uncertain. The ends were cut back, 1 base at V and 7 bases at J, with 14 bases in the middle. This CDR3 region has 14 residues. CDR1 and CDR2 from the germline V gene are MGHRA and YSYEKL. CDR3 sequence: CASSQGADHNEQYF. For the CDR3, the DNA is TGCGCCAGCAGCCAAGGGGCAGATCACAATGAGCAGTACTTC.

The CDR3 bases are TGTGCCAGCTCACCGAGACAGTCAGGCGTGGGGGGAACTAATGAAAAACTGTTTTTT. Translated: CASSPRQSGVGGTNEKLFF. V gene TRBV18 combines with J gene TRBJ1-4; D perhaps matches TRBD1 (5 bases). CDR1 is KGHSH and CDR2 is LQKENI in the germline V gene. The CDR3 has 19 amino acids. Trimming pared 3 bases from V and 1 base from J, leaving 21 bases between.

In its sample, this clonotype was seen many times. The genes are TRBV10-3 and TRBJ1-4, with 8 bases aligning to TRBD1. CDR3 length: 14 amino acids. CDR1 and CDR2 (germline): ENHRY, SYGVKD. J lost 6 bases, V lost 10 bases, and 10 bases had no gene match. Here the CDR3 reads CATSEGTGYEKLFF. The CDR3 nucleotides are TGTGCCACCTCAGAGGGGACAGGCTATGAAAAACTGTTTTTT.

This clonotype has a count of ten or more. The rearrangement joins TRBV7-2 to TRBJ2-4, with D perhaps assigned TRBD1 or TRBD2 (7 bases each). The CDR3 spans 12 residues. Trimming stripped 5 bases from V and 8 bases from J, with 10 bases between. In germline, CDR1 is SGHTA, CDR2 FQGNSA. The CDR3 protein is CASSQGGHIQYF. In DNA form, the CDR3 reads TGTGCCAGCAGCCAGGGGGGGCACATTCAGTACTTC.

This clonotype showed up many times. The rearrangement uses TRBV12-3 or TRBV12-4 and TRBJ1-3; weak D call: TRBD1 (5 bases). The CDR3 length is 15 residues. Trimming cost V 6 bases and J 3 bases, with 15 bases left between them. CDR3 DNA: TGTGCCAGCAGGACTGGACTAACAGGTGGAAACACCATATATTTT. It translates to CASRTGLTGGNTIYF.

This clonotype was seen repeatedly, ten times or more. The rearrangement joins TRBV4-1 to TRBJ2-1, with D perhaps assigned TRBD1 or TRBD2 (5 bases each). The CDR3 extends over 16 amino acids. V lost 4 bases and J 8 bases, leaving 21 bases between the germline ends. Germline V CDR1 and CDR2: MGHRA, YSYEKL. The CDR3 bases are TGCGCCAGCAGCCCGCTTGGACGGGGCCCGAGAGATGAGCAGTTCTTC. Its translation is CASSPLGRGPRDEQFF.

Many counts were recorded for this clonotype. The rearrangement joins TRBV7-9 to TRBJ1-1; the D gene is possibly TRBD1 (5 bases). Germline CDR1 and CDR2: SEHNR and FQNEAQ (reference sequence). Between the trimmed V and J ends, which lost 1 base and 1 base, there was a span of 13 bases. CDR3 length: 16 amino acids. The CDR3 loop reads CASSLVIQESNTEAFF. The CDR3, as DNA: TGTGCCAGCAGCTTAGTCATACAGGAATCGAACACTGAAGCTTTCTTT. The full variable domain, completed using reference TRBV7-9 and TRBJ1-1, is DTGVSQNPRHKITKRGQNVTFRCDPISEHNRLYWYRQTLGQGPEFLTYFQNEAQLEKSRLLSDRFSAERPKGSFSTLEIQRTEQGDSAMYLCASSLVIQESNTEAFFGQGTRLTVV.

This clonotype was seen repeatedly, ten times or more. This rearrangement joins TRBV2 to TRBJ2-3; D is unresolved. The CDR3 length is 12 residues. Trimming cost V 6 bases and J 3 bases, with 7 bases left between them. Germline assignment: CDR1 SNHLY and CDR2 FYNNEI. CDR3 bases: TGTGCCAGCAGGGTTCAAACAGATACGCAGTATTTT. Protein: CASRVQTDTQYF.

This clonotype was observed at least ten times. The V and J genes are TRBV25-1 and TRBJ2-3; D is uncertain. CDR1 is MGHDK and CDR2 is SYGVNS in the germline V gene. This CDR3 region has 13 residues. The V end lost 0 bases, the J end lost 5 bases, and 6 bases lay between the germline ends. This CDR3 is CASSEYNQDTQYF. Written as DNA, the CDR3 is TGTGCCAGCAGTGAATATAACCAAGATACGCAGTATTTT. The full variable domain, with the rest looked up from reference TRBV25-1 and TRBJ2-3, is EADIYQTPRYLVIGTGKKITLECSQTMGHDKMYWYQQDPGMELHLIHYSYGVNSTEKGDLSSESTVSRIRTEHFPLTLESARPSHTSQYLCASSEYNQDTQYFGPGTRLTVL.

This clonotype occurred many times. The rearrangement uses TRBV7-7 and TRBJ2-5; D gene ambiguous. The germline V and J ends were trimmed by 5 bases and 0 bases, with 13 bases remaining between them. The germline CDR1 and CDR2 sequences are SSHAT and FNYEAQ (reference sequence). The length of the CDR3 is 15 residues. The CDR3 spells CASSPEYGDQETQYF. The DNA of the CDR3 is TGTGCCAGCAGCCCCGAGTATGGTGACCAAGAGACCCAGTACTTC.

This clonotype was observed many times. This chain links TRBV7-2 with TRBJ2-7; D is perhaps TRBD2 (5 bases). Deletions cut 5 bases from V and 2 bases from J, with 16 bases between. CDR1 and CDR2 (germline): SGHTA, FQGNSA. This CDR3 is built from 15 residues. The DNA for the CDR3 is TGTGCCAGCAGCCTCCTGGGAGTCGCCCCCTACGAGCAGTACTTC. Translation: CASSLLGVAPYEQYF.

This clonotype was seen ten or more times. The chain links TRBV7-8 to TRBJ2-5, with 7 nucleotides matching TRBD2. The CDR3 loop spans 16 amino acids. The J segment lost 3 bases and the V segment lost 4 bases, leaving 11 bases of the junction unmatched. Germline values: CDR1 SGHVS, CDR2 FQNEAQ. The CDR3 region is CASSSAEGGGKETQYF. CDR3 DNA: TGTGCCAGCAGCTCGGCCGAGGGCGGGGGAAAAGAGACCCAGTACTTC.

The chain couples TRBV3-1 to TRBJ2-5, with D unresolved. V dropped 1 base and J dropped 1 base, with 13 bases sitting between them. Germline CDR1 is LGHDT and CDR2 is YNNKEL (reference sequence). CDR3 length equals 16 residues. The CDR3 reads CASSQGRLGLQETQYF. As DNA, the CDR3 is TGTGCCAGCAGCCAAGGGCGTCTAGGCCTCCAAGAGACCCAGTACTTC.

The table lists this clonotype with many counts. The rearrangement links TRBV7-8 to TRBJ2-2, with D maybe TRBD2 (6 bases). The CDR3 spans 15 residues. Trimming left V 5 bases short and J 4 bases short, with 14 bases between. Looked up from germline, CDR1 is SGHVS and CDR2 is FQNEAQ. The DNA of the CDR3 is TGTGCCAGCAGCCGCCGGGACTTTAGCACCGGGGAGCTGTTTTTT. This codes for CASSRRDFSTGELFF.

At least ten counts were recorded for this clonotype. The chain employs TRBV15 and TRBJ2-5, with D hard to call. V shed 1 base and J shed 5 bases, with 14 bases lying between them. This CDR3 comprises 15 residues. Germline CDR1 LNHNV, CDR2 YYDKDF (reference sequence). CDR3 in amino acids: CATSRVGPGMETQYF. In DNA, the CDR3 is TGTGCCACCAGCAGAGTGGGCCCTGGGATGGAGACCCAGTACTTC.

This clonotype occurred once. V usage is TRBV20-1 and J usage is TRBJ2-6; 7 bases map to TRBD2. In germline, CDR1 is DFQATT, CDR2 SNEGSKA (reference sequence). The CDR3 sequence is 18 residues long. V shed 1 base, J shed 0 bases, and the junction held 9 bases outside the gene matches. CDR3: CSARAPRGKSSGANVLTF. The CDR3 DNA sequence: TGCAGTGCTAGAGCGCCGCGGGGGAAAAGCTCTGGGGCCAACGTCCTGACTTTC.

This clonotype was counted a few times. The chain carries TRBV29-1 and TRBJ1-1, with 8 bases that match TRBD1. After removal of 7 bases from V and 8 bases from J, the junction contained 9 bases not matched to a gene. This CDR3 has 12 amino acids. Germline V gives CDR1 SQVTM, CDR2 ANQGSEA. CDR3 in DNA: TGCAGCGGCGGGACAGGTGGCAGGGAAGCTTTCTTT. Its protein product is CSGGTGGREAFF.

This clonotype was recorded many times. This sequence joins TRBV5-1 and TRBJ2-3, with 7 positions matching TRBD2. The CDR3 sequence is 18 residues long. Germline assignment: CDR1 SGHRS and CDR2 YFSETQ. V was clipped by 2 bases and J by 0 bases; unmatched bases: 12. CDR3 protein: CASSLEGAGAGSTDTQYF. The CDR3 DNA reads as TGCGCCAGCAGCTTAGAGGGTGCCGGAGCGGGGAGCACAGATACGCAGTATTTT.

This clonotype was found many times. The CDR3 coding sequence is TGTGCCACCCAAGAGGCTAGCGGGGGGCCCCCTCCGTATACGCAGTATTTT. Its protein product is CATQEASGGPPPYTQYF. The J gene is TRBJ2-3, the V gene TRBV24-1; 11 bases are a match to TRBD2. This CDR3 contains 17 residues. Germline assignment: CDR1 KGHDR and CDR2 SFDVKD. V lost 9 bases, J lost 7 bases, and 17 bases stayed unmatched.

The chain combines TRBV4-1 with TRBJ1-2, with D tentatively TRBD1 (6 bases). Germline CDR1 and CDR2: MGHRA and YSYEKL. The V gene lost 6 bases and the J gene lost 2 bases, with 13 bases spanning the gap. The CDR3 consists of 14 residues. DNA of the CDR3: TGCGCCAGCAGATATCCGGGGGGCAACTATGGCTACACCTTC. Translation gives CASRYPGGNYGYTF.

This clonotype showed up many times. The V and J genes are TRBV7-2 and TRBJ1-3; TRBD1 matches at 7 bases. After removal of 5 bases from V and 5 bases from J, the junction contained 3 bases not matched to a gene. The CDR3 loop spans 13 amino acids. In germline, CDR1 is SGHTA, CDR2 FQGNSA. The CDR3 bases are TGTGCCAGCAGCATACAGGGGAGAAACACCATATATTTT. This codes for CASSIQGRNTIYF.